These 22 T cell receptor beta chains came from one sample sequenced in a study of OX40 agonist ivuxolimab in advanced cancers. Assay used: immunoSEQ multiplex PCR; TCRdb lists only in-frame clones, some missing. The table includes 66,000 or so clones, roughly 85% detected once. The sequencing used CD4+ or CD8+ T cells sorted from blood, collected in a trial of the OX40 agonist ivuxolimab. These receptors were obtained from an adult with an advanced solid tumor such as melanoma, head and neck, liver or kidney cancer.

V gene TRBV10-1 combines with J gene TRBJ2-1, with 7 nucleotides matching TRBD2. CDR1 and CDR2 from the germline V gene are WNHNN and SYGVQD (reference sequence). V lost 1 base, J lost 9 bases, and 6 bases stayed unmatched. This CDR3 contains 14 residues. In DNA form, the CDR3 reads TGCGCCAGCAGTGAGTTATCTAGCGGCGGTGAGCAGTTCTTC. This sequence encodes CASSELSSGGEQFF.

V usage is TRBV2 and J usage is TRBJ2-5, with D perhaps TRBD1 or TRBD2 (5 bases each). The V end lost 2 bases, the J end lost 5 bases, and 9 bases lay between the germline ends. CDR1 and CDR2 (germline): SNHLY, FYNNEI. This CDR3 is 13 amino acids long. The CDR3 nucleotides are TGTGCCAGCAGTGAATTGGGGGTGGAGACCCAGTACTTC. The encoded protein is CASSELGVETQYF.

V is TRBV9 and J is TRBJ2-1; D unclear. Germline CDR1 and CDR2: SGDLS and YYNGEE. The germline V and J ends were trimmed by 0 bases and 5 bases, with 6 bases remaining between them. The CDR3 runs 13 residues. The CDR3 DNA follows: TGTGCCAGCAGCGTAGGCGGAAACAATGAGCAGTTCTTC. It codes for CASSVGGNNEQFF.

The chain recombines TRBV6-1 with TRBJ1-1, with D hard to call. The CDR3 spans 15 residues. The V gene's germline CDR1 is MNHNS and CDR2 SASEGT. Trimming removed 2 bases from V and 4 bases from J, with 14 bases in between. The CDR3 DNA sequence: TGTGCCAGCAGTGAACAACAGCTGAGAGGCACTGAAGCTTTCTTT. This codes for CASSEQQLRGTEAFF.

The chain recombines TRBV10-1 with TRBJ1-1; possibly TRBD1 for D (6 bases). Per germline, CDR1 WNHNN and CDR2 SYGVQD (reference sequence). The CDR3 extends over 12 amino acids. Trimming shortened V by 7 bases and J by 5 bases, and 11 bases separated the two germline ends. The CDR3 DNA reads as TGCGCCAGCACCGAGGGGGGGACTGAAGCTTTCTTT. The encoded protein is CASTEGGTEAFF.

The rearrangement uses TRBV2 and TRBJ1-5, with D perhaps TRBD1 (5 bases). CDR3 size: 15 residues. V gave up 7 bases and J gave up 0 bases, with 13 bases separating them. In germline, CDR1 is SNHLY, CDR2 FYNNEI. The DNA for the CDR3 is TGTGCCAGCACGTCCCTGGGGCCTAGCAATCAGCCCCAGCATTTT. It specifies CASTSLGPSNQPQHF.

The chain carries TRBV5-4 and TRBJ2-5; the match to TRBD2 covers 13 bases. The CDR3 runs 16 residues. Looked up from germline, CDR1 is SGHNT and CDR2 is YYREEE (reference sequence). The V and J ends lost 0 bases and 7 bases, in that order; junction bases with no gene match: 6. CDR3 protein: CASSLALAGGDRTQYF. In DNA form, the CDR3 reads TGTGCCAGCAGCTTGGCACTAGCGGGAGGGGACAGGACCCAGTACTTC.

The genes are TRBV19 and TRBJ2-7; maybe TRBD2 (7 bases). This CDR3 comprises 13 residues. Per the germline V gene, CDR1 is LNHDA and CDR2 is SQIVND (reference sequence). The V end lost 9 bases, the J end lost 4 bases, and 16 bases lay between the germline ends. CDR3 residues: CARGGGPRYEQYF. CDR3 nucleotide sequence: TGTGCCAGAGGGGGGGGGCCTCGGTACGAGCAGTACTTC.

The chain is built from TRBV7-7 and TRBJ2-2; D remains ambiguous. This CDR3 region has 14 residues. Germline CDR1 reads SSHAT; CDR2 reads FNYEAQ (reference sequence). The V end was cut by 3 bases, the J end by 1 base, with 6 bases between. The CDR3 bases are TGTGCCAGCAGCTTCGATCTGAACACCGGGGAGCTGTTTTTT. Its translation: CASSFDLNTGELFF.

The V gene is TRBV7-3, the J gene TRBJ2-5; 8 positions match TRBD1. The CDR3 length is 16 residues. Germline assignment: CDR1 SGHTA and CDR2 FQGTGA. The trim removed 5 bases at V and 4 bases at J, leaving 12 bases unmatched. CDR3 loop: CASSRTGMGGLETQYF. CDR3 nucleotides: TGTGCCAGCAGCCGGACAGGGATGGGTGGGTTAGAGACCCAGTACTTC.

This chain links TRBV28 with TRBJ1-1; no definite D call. This CDR3 comprises 16 residues. Trimming took 7 bases from V and 4 from J, leaving 22 bases between them. Germline V CDR1 and CDR2: MDHEN, SYDVKM. The CDR3 sequence is CASNLSWATEGTEAFF. In DNA, the CDR3 is TGTGCCAGCAATTTGAGTTGGGCGACCGAGGGCACTGAAGCTTTCTTT. Drawing the rest from reference TRBV28 and TRBJ1-1, the complete variable domain is DVKVTQSSRYLVKRTGEKVFLECVQDMDHENMFWYRQDPGLGLRLIYFSYDVKMKEKGDIPEGYSVSREKKERFSLILESASTNQTSMYLCASNLSWATEGTEAFFGQGTRLTVV.

The rearrangement joins TRBV7-3 to TRBJ2-1; D possibly corresponds to TRBD2 (6 bases). Trimming cost V 4 bases and J 5 bases, with 15 bases left between them. The CDR3 sequence is 15 residues long. The germline CDR1 and CDR2 sequences are SGHTA and FQGTGA. The CDR3 bases are TGTGCCAGCAGCTCCCAGACTAGTCGCCACAATGAGCAGTTCTTC. As protein: CASSSQTSRHNEQFF.

The chain joins TRBV25-1 to TRBJ2-1; a weak D match, TRBD1 (6 bases). Germline CDR1 MGHDK, CDR2 SYGVNS. This CDR3 contains 16 residues. The V gene lost 4 bases and the J gene lost 0 bases, with 13 bases spanning the gap. The CDR3 DNA sequence: TGTGCCAGCAGTGGCTGGCAGGGGAACTCCTACAATGAGCAGTTCTTC. This codes for CASSGWQGNSYNEQFF. Drawing the rest from reference TRBV25-1 and TRBJ2-1, the complete variable domain is EADIYQTPRYLVIGTGKKITLECSQTMGHDKMYWYQQDPGMELHLIHYSYGVNSTEKGDLSSESTVSRIRTEHFPLTLESARPSHTSQYLCASSGWQGNSYNEQFFGPGTRLTVL.

This sequence joins TRBV4-1 and TRBJ2-7; 7 bases agree with TRBD1. Germline V CDR1 and CDR2: MGHRA, YSYEKL. Germline trimming cut 5 bases from V and 3 bases from J; bases unmatched to any gene: 10. This CDR3 contains 15 residues. The chain's CDR3 is CASSDRVVGVYEQYF. The CDR3 DNA reads TGCGCCAGCAGCGACAGGGTAGTGGGTGTCTACGAGCAGTACTTC.

The rearrangement links TRBV7-6 to TRBJ1-6, with a possible D match to TRBD1 (5 bases). Germline CDR1 reads SGHVS; CDR2 reads FNYEAQ. This CDR3 spans 15 amino acids. Trimming cost V 2 bases and J 6 bases, with 11 bases left between them. This chain's CDR3 is CASSLTRAANSPLHF. In DNA form, the CDR3 reads TGTGCCAGCAGCTTAACCAGGGCGGCTAATTCACCCCTCCACTTT.

In its sample, this clone was seen once. Here the CDR3 reads CASSLVGVGGEEKGYTF. As DNA, the CDR3 is TGTGCCAGCAGTTTGGTAGGTGTAGGGGGCGAGGAGAAAGGCTACACCTTC. The gene calls are TRBV27 and TRBJ1-2, with 7 bases aligning to TRBD1. Germline loops: CDR1 MNHEY, CDR2 SMNVEV (reference sequence). CDR3 size: 17 residues. Trimming at V came to 3 bases and at J to 8 bases, leaving 18 bases not matched to a gene.

The chain joins TRBV9 to TRBJ2-2; either TRBD1 or TRBD2 may fit D (6 bases each). Germline CDR1 SGDLS, CDR2 YYNGEE. This CDR3 is built from 14 residues. Trimming cost V 6 bases and J 0 bases, with 9 bases left between them. The DNA for the CDR3 is TGTGCCAGCAACGGGGGCGCGAACACCGGGGAGCTGTTTTTT. Protein sequence: CASNGGANTGELFF.

V gene TRBV5-4 combines with J gene TRBJ2-6; no definite D call. The germline gives CDR1 SGHNT, CDR2 YYREEE (reference sequence). V was cut by 2 bases and J by 0 bases, with 6 bases left in between. The CDR3 spans 15 residues. The CDR3: CASSFTSSGANVLTF. CDR3 in DNA: TGTGCCAGCAGCTTCACAAGCTCTGGGGCCAACGTCCTGACTTTC. The variable domain in full, completed from reference TRBV5-4 and TRBJ2-6, reads ETGVTQSPTHLIKTRGQQVTLRCSSQSGHNTVSWYQQALGQGPQFIFQYYREEENGRGNFPPRFSGLQFPNYSSELNVNALELDDSALYLCASSFTSSGANVLTFGAGSRLTVL.

The chain couples TRBV18 to TRBJ1-1; weak D call: TRBD1 (5 bases). This CDR3 is built from 14 residues. CDR1 KGHSH and CDR2 LQKENI come from the germline V gene. V was clipped by 6 bases and J by 4 bases, with 15 bases between them. In DNA form, the CDR3 reads TGTGCCAGCTCGGGACTCTTTTTGGGCACTGAAGCTTTCTTT. Its protein product is CASSGLFLGTEAFF. The full variable domain, completed using reference TRBV18 and TRBJ1-1, is NAGVMQNPRHLVRRRGQEARLRCSPMKGHSHVYWYRQLPEEGLKFMVYLQKENIIDESGMPKERFSAEFPKEGPSILRIQQVVRGDSAAYFCASSGLFLGTEAFFGQGTRLTVV.

DNA for the CDR3: TGCGCCAGCAGCCAAGGGCGACAGAGACTGAACACTGAAGCTTTCTTT. This sequence encodes CASSQGRQRLNTEAFF. V gene TRBV4-3 combines with J gene TRBJ1-1; D is possibly TRBD1 (5 bases). The V end was cut by 1 base, the J end by 0 bases, with 12 bases between. Germline assignment: CDR1 LGHNA and CDR2 YSLEER. The CDR3 loop spans 16 amino acids.

The CDR3 DNA reads TGTGCCAGCAGTTGGGAAGGGTCCGCCCATGGCTACACCTTC. Its protein is CASSWEGSAHGYTF. The chain couples TRBV28 to TRBJ1-2; no clear D. The V gene's germline CDR1 is MDHEN and CDR2 SYDVKM. Between the trimmed V and J ends, which lost 4 bases and 6 bases, there was a span of 15 bases. CDR3 length: 14 amino acids.

This clone was recorded a few times. J is TRBJ1-2 and V is TRBV19; the D gene is possibly TRBD1 (6 bases). Germline CDR1 reads LNHDA; CDR2 reads SQIVND (reference sequence). The CDR3 consists of 14 residues. Trimming stripped 1 base from V and 6 bases from J, with 12 bases between. The CDR3: CASSIAGARDGYTF. In DNA, the CDR3 is TGTGCCAGTAGTATAGCAGGGGCGCGAGATGGCTACACCTTC.